The rows below give T cell receptor beta chains drawn from one sample of a study of blood T cell repertoires in COVID-19. Here immunoSEQ multiplex PCR was the method, and the copy in TCRdb shows in-frame clones only, minus some. Among approximately 100,000 clones listed, approximately 88% were seen once. Sequencing was done on a sample of peripheral blood. These receptor sequences come from a woman in her sixties or seventies with acute or convalescent COVID-19. Each CDR3 is given with its conserved first and last residue. A D gene is named only where the DNA matches it firmly. Clone sizes are given selectively: once, few, many, or a class where the clone is expanded.

J,D,size,V,CDR3,DNA
TRBJ1-1,.,.,TRBV5-1,CASSLGQTNTEAFF,TGCGCCAGCAGCTTGGGACAGACGAACACTGAAGCTTTCTTT
TRBJ2-1,TRBD2,.,TRBV5-6,CASSQRTSGTYNEQFF,TGTGCCAGCAGCCAGCGGACTAGCGGAACCTACAATGAGCAGTTCTTC
TRBJ2-1,TRBD1,.,TRBV6-5,CASSSRQGQFF,TGTGCCAGCAGTTCTCGACAGGGGCAGTTCTTC
TRBJ1-1,TRBD1,few,TRBV6-5,CASSQQGANTEAFF,TGTGCCAGCAGTCAACAGGGGGCGAACACTGAAGCTTTCTTT
TRBJ1-1,TRBD1,.,TRBV29-1,CSVVQGAEAFF,TGCAGCGTCGTACAGGGGGCTGAAGCTTTCTTT
TRBJ1-1,TRBD1,few,TRBV27,CASSSRIAGGTEAFF,TGTGCCAGCAGTTCGCGCATCGCAGGGGGCACTGAAGCTTTCTTT
TRBJ1-6,TRBD1,once,TRBV10-2,CASSEGGTGRSPLHF,TGCGCCAGCAGTGAGGGGGGGACAGGGCGATCACCCCTCCACTTT
TRBJ1-3,.,.,TRBV3-1/TRBV3-2,CASSLHANSGNTIYF,TGTGCCAGCAGCCTTCATGCGAACTCTGGAAACACCATATATTTT
TRBJ1-5,.,.,TRBV11-1,CASSLSGKVNQPQHF,TGTGCCAGCAGCTTATCCGGGAAGGTCAATCAGCCCCAGCATTTT
TRBJ1-4,TRBD1,.,TRBV28,CASSFRSRDRGEKLFF,TGTGCCAGCAGCTTTCGCTCCCGGGACAGGGGTGAAAAACTGTTTTTT
TRBJ1-1,.,.,TRBV5-4,CASSFSGGSPEAFF,TGTGCCAGCAGCTTCTCGGGGGGCTCACCTGAAGCTTTCTTT
TRBJ1-6,.,.,TRBV5-6,CASSSRGSSGGSPLHF,TGTGCCAGCAGCTCAAGGGGGTCGTCCGGCGGATCACCCCTCCACTTT
TRBJ1-4,.,.,TRBV28,CASSHSEKLFF,TGTGCCAGCAGCCACAGTGAAAAACTGTTTTTT
TRBJ1-6,.,.,TRBV7-2,CATHSIGGRVGSPLHF,TGTGCCACCCACTCTATCGGGGGTCGCGTCGGTTCACCCCTCCACTTT
TRBJ2-2,TRBD2,.,TRBV7-9,CASSFVISGGAPGELFF,TGTGCCAGCAGCTTCGTTATTAGCGGGGGGGCCCCCGGGGAGCTGTTTTTT